This T cell receptor (beta chain) stems from a study of blood T cell repertoires in COVID-19. Overall study: Spain, Italy and the United States supplied samples that represented acute and convalescent COVID-19. PBMCs, B-cell-depleted T cells, or T cells were the source of the cDNA or gDNA that made up the material.

In the source study's methods: Using reference gene primer amplification, nucleated cell counts were estimated. Some clones are missing from TCRdb's copy, which holds only in-frame ones; the method was immunoSEQ multiplex PCR. D and trimming come from the DNA, and the V and J calls and clone size come from that table. The sample carries about 14,000 clones, more than 75% recorded once. Trimming cost V 6 bases and J 6 bases, with 14 bases left between them. The CDR3 has 13 residues. Germline lookup yields CDR1 MDHEN and CDR2 SYDVKM. This rearrangement joins TRBV28 to TRBJ1-2, with TRBD1 as a possible D gene (6 bases). Source material: peripheral blood. This receptor was identified in a human donor in a cohort sampled during active COVID-19. As DNA, the CDR3 is TGTGCCAGCAGCTTACAGGGAGGGAATGGCTACACCTTC. Translated, it gives CASSLQGGNGYTF.